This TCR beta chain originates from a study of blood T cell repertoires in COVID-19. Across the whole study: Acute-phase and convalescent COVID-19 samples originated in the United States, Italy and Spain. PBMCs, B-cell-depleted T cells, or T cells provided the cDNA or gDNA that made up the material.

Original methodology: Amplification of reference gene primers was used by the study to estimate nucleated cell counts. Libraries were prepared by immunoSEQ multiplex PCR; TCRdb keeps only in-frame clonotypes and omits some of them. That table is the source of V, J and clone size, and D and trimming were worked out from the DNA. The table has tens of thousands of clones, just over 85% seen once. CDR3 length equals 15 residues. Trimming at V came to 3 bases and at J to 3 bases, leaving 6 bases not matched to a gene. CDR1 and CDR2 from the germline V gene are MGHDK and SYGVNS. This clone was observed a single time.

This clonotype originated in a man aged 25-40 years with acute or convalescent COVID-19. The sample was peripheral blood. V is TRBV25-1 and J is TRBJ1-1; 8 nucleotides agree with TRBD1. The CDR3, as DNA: TGTGCCAGCAGTGATCAGACAGGGGTGGACACTGAAGCTTTCTTT. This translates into CASSDQTGVDTEAFF.